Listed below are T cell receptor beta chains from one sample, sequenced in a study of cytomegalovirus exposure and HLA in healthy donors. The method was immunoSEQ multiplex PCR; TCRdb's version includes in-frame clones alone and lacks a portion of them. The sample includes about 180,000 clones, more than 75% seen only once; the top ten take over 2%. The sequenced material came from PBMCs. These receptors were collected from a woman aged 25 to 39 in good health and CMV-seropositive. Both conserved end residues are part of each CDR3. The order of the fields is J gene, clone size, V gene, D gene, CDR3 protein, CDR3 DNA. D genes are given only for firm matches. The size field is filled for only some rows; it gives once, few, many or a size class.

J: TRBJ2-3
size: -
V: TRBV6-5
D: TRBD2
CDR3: CASSYSAGDTDTQYF
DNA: TGTGCCAGCAGTTACTCAGCGGGGGATACAGATACGCAGTATTTT

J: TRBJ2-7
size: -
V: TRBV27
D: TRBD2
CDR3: CASRGSGGSYEQYF
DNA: TGTGCCAGCAGAGGTAGCGGGGGGTCGTACGAGCAGTACTTC

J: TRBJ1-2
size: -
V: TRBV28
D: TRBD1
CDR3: CATADRTNYTF
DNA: TGTGCCACCGCGGACAGGACTAATTACACCTTC

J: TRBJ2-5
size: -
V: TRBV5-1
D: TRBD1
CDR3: CASSFRDRLQETQYF
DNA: TGCGCCAGCAGCTTCCGGGACAGACTTCAAGAGACCCAGTACTTC

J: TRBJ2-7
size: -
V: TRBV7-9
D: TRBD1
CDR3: CASSSRDRVYEQYF
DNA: TGTGCCAGCAGCTCTAGGGACAGGGTGTACGAGCAGTACTTC

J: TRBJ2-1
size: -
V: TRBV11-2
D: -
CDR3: CASSLGPRGNNEQFF
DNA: TGTGCCAGCAGCTTAGGGCCCCGGGGAAACAATGAGCAGTTCTTC

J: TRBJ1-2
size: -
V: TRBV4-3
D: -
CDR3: CASSQDSFRGYGYTF
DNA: TGCGCCAGCAGCCAAGATTCGTTCAGGGGCTATGGCTACACCTTC

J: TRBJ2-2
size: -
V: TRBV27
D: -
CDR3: CASSPTGFTGELFF
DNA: TGTGCCAGCAGTCCTACAGGGTTCACCGGGGAGCTGTTTTTT

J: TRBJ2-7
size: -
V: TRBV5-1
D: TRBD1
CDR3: CASSFSGTGGYEQYF
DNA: TGCGCCAGCAGTTTTTCCGGGACAGGGGGATACGAGCAGTACTTC

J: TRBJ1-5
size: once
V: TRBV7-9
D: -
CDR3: CASSPTGNQPQHF
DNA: TGTGCCAGCAGCCCGACCGGGAATCAGCCCCAGCATTTT

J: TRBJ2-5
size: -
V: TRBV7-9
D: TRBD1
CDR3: CASIRLGQGQETQYF
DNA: TGTGCCAGCATCAGACTCGGACAGGGCCAAGAGACCCAGTACTTC

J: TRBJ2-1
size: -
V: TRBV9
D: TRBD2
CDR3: CASSGSSGGLYEQFF
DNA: TGTGCCAGCAGCGGTTCTAGCGGGGGGCTATATGAGCAGTTCTTC

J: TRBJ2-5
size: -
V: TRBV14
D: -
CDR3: CASSHRGAGGGQYF
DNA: TGTGCCAGCAGCCACCGGGGTGCGGGCGGAGGCCAGTACTTC

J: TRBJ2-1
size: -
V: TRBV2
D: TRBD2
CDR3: CASNLAGDEQFF
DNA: TGTGCCAGCAATCTAGCGGGGGATGAGCAGTTCTTC

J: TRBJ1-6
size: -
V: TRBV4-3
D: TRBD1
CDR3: CASSYNYGQGARSPLHF
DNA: TGCGCCAGCAGCTACAACTATGGACAGGGTGCTCGTTCACCCCTCCACTTT

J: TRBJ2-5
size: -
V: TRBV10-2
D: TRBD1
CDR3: CASSDAQGSQETQYF
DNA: TGCGCCAGCAGCGACGCACAGGGGTCCCAAGAGACCCAGTACTTC

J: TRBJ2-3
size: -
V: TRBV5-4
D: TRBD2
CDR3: CASLLAGGPEDTQYF
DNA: TGTGCCAGCTTATTAGCGGGGGGGCCGGAGGATACGCAGTATTTT

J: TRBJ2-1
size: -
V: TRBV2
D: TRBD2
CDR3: CASNGRSGVINEQFF
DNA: TGTGCCAGCAACGGTCGTAGCGGGGTGATCAATGAGCAGTTCTTC

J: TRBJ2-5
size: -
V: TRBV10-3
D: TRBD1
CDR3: CAISPAQGAGETQYF
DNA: TGTGCCATCAGCCCGGCACAGGGGGCAGGAGAGACCCAGTACTTC

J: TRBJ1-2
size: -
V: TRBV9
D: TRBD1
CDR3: CASSVGSVTGPFNYGYTF
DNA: TGTGCCAGCAGCGTAGGTTCCGTGACAGGGCCCTTTAACTATGGCTACACCTTC

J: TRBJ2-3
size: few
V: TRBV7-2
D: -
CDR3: CASSPRGVTDTQYF
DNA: TGTGCCAGCAGCCCCCGCGGGGTCACAGATACGCAGTATTTT

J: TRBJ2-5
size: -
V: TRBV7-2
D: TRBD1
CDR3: CASSRDRGQETQYF
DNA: TGTGCCAGCAGCCGGGACAGGGGGCAAGAGACCCAGTACTTC

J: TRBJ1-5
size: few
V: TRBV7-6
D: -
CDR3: CASSPRRGNQPQHF
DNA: TGTGCCAGCAGCCCAAGAAGGGGAAATCAGCCCCAGCATTTT

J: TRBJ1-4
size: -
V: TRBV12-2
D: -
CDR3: CASRYRNGGFNEKLFF
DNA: TGTGCAAGTCGCTACCGTAACGGGGGGTTTAATGAAAAACTGTTTTTT

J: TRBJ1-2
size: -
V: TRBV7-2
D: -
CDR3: CASSLSGSYGYTF
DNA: TGTGCCAGCAGCTTATCAGGATCCTATGGCTACACCTTC

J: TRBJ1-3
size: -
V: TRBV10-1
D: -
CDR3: CASSEKQGPGNTIYF
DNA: TGCGCCAGCAGTGAGAAACAGGGACCTGGAAACACCATATATTTT

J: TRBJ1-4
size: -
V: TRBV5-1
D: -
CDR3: CASSLVGVAEKLFF
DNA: TGCGCCAGCAGCTTGGTCGGGGTTGCAGAAAAACTGTTTTTT

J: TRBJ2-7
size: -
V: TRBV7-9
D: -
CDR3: CASSLGRGSTYEQYF
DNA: TGTGCCAGCAGCTTAGGCCGAGGATCGACCTACGAGCAGTACTTC

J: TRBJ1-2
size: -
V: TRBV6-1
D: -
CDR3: CASSDLYGYTF
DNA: TGTGCCAGCAGTGATCTATATGGCTACACCTTC

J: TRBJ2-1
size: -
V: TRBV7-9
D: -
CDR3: CSSRSIRGSSYNEQFF
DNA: TGTTCCAGCAGGTCGATTCGGGGGAGCTCCTACAATGAGCAGTTCTTC

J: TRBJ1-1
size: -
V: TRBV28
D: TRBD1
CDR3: CASTSRGLNTEAFF
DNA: TGTGCCAGCACTAGCAGGGGGTTGAACACTGAAGCTTTCTTT

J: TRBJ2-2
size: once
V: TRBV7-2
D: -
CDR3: CASSFRESGELFF
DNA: TGTGCCAGCAGCTTTCGGGAATCCGGGGAGCTGTTTTTT

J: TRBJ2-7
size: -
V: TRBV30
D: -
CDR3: CAWSVFIAREQYF
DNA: TGTGCCTGGAGTGTATTCATAGCGAGGGAGCAGTACTTC

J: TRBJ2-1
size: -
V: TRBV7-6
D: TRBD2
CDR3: CASSSGTSGGTQFF
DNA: TGTGCCAGCAGCTCAGGGACTAGCGGGGGAACGCAGTTCTTC

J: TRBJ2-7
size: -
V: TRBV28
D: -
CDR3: CASSPHRASSYEQYF
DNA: TGTGCCAGCAGCCCCCACAGGGCCAGCTCCTACGAGCAGTACTTC

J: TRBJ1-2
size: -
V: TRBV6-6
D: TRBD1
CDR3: CASSYGGGNGYTF
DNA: TGTGCCAGCAGTTACGGAGGGGGCAATGGCTACACCTTC

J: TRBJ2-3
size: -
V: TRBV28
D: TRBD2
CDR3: CASSSPATGGDTQYF
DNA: TGTGCCAGCAGTTCCCCGGCCACGGGGGGGGATACGCAGTATTTT

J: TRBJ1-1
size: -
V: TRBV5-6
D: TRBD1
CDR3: CASSFTRDRENTEAFF
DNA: TGTGCCAGCAGCTTCACCCGGGACAGGGAGAACACTGAAGCTTTCTTT